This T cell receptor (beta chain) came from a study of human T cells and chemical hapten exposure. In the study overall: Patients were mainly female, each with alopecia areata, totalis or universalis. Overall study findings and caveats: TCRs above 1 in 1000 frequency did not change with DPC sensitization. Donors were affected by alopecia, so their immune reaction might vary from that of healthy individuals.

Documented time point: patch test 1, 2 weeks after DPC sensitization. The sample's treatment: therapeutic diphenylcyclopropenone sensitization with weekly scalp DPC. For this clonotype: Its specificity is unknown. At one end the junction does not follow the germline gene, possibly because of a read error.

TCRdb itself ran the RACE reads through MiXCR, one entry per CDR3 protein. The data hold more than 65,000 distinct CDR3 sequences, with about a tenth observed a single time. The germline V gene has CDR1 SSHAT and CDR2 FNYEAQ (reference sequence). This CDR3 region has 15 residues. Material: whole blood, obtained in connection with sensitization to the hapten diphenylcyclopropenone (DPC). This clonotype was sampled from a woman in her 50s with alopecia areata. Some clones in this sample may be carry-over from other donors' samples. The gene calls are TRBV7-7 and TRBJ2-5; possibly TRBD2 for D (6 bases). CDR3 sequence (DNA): TGTGCTAGCAGCTCCCGGGAGTTCCCCCAAGAGACCCAGTACTTC. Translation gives CASSSREFPQETQYF.